These 30 T cell receptor beta chains share one sample of origin, sequenced in a study of blood T cells in healthy people across ages (dated by TCRdb to the mid-2010s). Libraries were made using 5' RACE. The sequencing machine was an Illumina HiSeq 2500. A second PCR of roughly 6 to 11 cycles was run with a J-beta primer mix and a sample-barcoded 5' primer. TCRdb redid the processing of the public reads, applying fastp at Q25 and MiXCR, and retained in-frame beta chains. Identical CDR3 protein sequences are pooled into one entry, listed with their most common genes and DNA. This sample lists about 800,000 distinct CDR3 sequences; about 42% were detected once. 15% to 20% of the sample rests with the top ten. Sequencing was performed on blood. The receptors shown here come from a man older than 75 in good health.

This clonotype was counted at least ten times. The rearrangement links TRBV5-6 to TRBJ2-1, with D possibly matching TRBD1 (5 bases). The J call may be in error: the DNA end matches TRBJ2-7 better. The CDR3 totals 17 residues. Germline V CDR1 and CDR2: SGHDT, YYEEEE. The CDR3, as DNA: TGTGCCAGCAGACGATTAAACAGGCGAAGCTCCTACAATGAGCAGTACTTC. Its protein is CASRRLNRRSSYNEQYF.

The CDR3 region has the DNA TGCAGCGTTGCGGTAGCGGGAGGCTCCTACGAGCAGTACTTC. Encoded protein: CSVAVAGGSYEQYF. V is TRBV29-1 and J is TRBJ2-7; 10 bases are shared with TRBD2. CDR3 length: 14 residues. Trimming cost V 4 bases and J 0 bases; bases outside gene matches: 3. CDR1 is SQVTM and CDR2 is ANQGSEA in the germline V gene.

The chain uses TRBV18 and TRBJ2-5; D is undetermined. The CDR3 has 16 amino acids. The germline V gene has CDR1 KGHSH and CDR2 LQKENI. V gave up 4 bases and J gave up 4 bases, with 19 bases separating them. CDR3 loop: CASSHPGASLGETQYF. The CDR3 DNA sequence: TGTGCCAGCTCACACCCCGGCGCAAGTTTAGGAGAGACCCAGTACTTC. Looking up the rest from reference TRBV18 and TRBJ2-5 gives the full variable domain: NAGVMQNPRHLVRRRGQEARLRCSPMKGHSHVYWYRQLPEEGLKFMVYLQKENIIDESGMPKERFSAEFPKEGPSILRIQQVVRGDSAAYFCASSHPGASLGETQYFGPGTRLLVL.

This chain joins TRBV24-1 and TRBJ2-1; D unclear. Germline V CDR1 and CDR2: KGHDR, SFDVKD. V dropped 5 bases and J dropped 0 bases, with 16 bases sitting between them. This CDR3 spans 17 amino acids. The CDR3 bases are TGTGCCACCAGTGGCCCTACGGCAGGACGCTCCTACAATGAGCAGTTCTTC. It translates to CATSGPTAGRSYNEQFF.

This clonotype was detected only a few times. V usage is TRBV19 and J usage is TRBJ2-1; D is perhaps TRBD1 (6 bases). The CDR3 contains 15 residues. Germline V gene lookup returns CDR1 LNHDA and CDR2 SQIVND (reference sequence). Trimming removed 3 bases from V and 8 bases from J, with 17 bases in between. The CDR3 spells CASSIGQRGWDEQFF. DNA of the CDR3: TGTGCCAGTAGTATCGGGCAAAGGGGGTGGGATGAGCAGTTCTTC.

At least ten counts were recorded for this clonotype. The chain uses TRBV27 and TRBJ2-3; weak D call: TRBD1 (6 bases). The CDR3 is made up of 16 amino acids. The germline CDR1 and CDR2 sequences are MNHEY and SMNVEV (reference sequence). The ends were cut back, 2 bases at V and 1 base at J, with 13 bases in the middle. The CDR3 here is CASSLVGAGGTDTQYF. CDR3 DNA sequence: TGTGCCAGCAGTTTAGTGGGGGCCGGTGGCACAGATACGCAGTATTTT.

This clonotype was detected many times. The chain couples TRBV7-2 to TRBJ2-3; 9 bases fit TRBD2. The junction had 10 bases not matched to a gene; V was cut back by 1 base and J by 2 bases. Germline V gene data show CDR1 as SGHTA and CDR2 as FQGNSA. The CDR3 has 18 amino acids. The CDR3 is CASSLVAGGLYNTDTQYF. In DNA form, the CDR3 reads TGTGCCAGCAGCTTAGTTGCGGGAGGGCTTTACAACACAGATACGCAGTATTTT. The full variable domain, completed using reference TRBV7-2 and TRBJ2-3, is GAGVSQSPSNKVTEKGKDVELRCDPISGHTALYWYRQSLGQGLEFLIYFQGNSAPDKSGLPSDRFSAERTGGSVSTLTIQRTQQEDSAVYLCASSLVAGGLYNTDTQYFGPGTRLTVL.

This clonotype showed up just once. The J gene is TRBJ2-5, the V gene TRBV20-1; D is unresolved. Germline V gene data show CDR1 as DFQATT and CDR2 as SNEGSKA (reference sequence). V lost 0 bases, J lost 11 bases, and 22 bases lay in between. The CDR3 contains 15 residues. The CDR3 sequence is CSARDIQCVTNEQYF. The CDR3 bases are TGCAGTGCTAGAGATATCCAGTGCGTAACCAATGAGCAGTACTTC.

The gene calls are TRBV7-8 and TRBJ2-3; a possible D gene is TRBD2 (6 bases). There are 14 residues in the CDR3. Germline V CDR1 and CDR2: SGHVS, FQNEAQ. V was trimmed by 5 bases and J by 6 bases, leaving 15 bases between them. The CDR3 spells CASSTPAGGDTQYF. The CDR3, as DNA: TGTGCCAGCAGCACCCCCGCCGGGGGTGATACGCAGTATTTT.

To note about this clonotype: Possible read error: a much larger clone is one base away. The chain combines TRBV11-3 with TRBJ2-1; D is perhaps TRBD2 (6 bases). CDR1 and CDR2 from the germline V gene are SGHNT and YENEEA. Trimming left V 4 bases short and J 10 bases short, with 14 bases between. The CDR3 runs to 13 residues. Here the CDR3 DNA reads TGTGCCAGCAGCTGGGGGGAACCATACGAGCAGTTCTTC. Translated, it gives CASSWGEPYEQFF. Using reference TRBV11-3 and TRBJ2-1 for the parts outside the CDR3, the full variable domain is EAGVVQSPRYKIIEKKQPVAFWCNPISGHNTLYWYLQNLGQGPELLIRYENEEAVDDSQLPKDRFSAERLKGVDSTLKIQPAELGDSAVYLCASSWGEPYEQFFGPGTRLTVL.

This clonotype has just a few counts. This sequence joins TRBV12-3 or TRBV12-4 and TRBJ1-2, with D possibly matching TRBD1 (5 bases). Trimming shortened V by 6 bases and J by 8 bases, and 16 bases separated the two germline ends. This CDR3 is 13 amino acids long. CDR3 region: CASRDTSSRGYTF. The CDR3 DNA follows: TGTGCCAGCAGGGACACTTCTTCGAGGGGCTACACCTTC.

The genes are TRBV28 and TRBJ2-5; D might be TRBD2 (6 bases). Germline V gives CDR1 MDHEN, CDR2 SYDVKM. CDR3 size: 16 residues. Trimming removed 5 bases from V and 1 base from J, with 17 bases in between. The CDR3 sequence is CASSPLGGGSQETQYF. The CDR3 coding sequence is TGTGCCAGCAGTCCCCTCGGCGGAGGGTCCCAAGAGACCCAGTACTTC.

V and J are TRBV7-2 and TRBJ2-7; D perhaps matches TRBD1 (7 bases). Trimming took 1 base from V and 4 from J, leaving 17 bases between them. CDR3 length: 16 residues. The germline CDR1 and CDR2 sequences are SGHTA and FQGNSA. CDR3 nucleotide sequence: TGTGCCAGCAGCTTAGGGCGCGGGACAGCTATATACGAGCAGTACTTC. It specifies CASSLGRGTAIYEQYF.

The rearrangement uses TRBV12-3 or TRBV12-4 and TRBJ2-2; no definite D call. V was trimmed by 1 base and J by 3 bases, leaving 6 bases between them. The length of the CDR3 is 14 residues. The CDR3 loop reads CASSLGQYTGELFF. The CDR3 nucleotides are TGTGCCAGCAGTTTAGGCCAGTACACCGGGGAGCTGTTTTTT.

The V call is TRBV4-2, the J call TRBJ2-4; 7 bases map to TRBD2. The junction had 27 bases not matched to a gene; V was cut back by 1 base and J by 6 bases. The CDR3 is made up of 22 amino acids. The V gene's germline CDR1 is LGHNA and CDR2 YNFKEQ. The CDR3: CASSQGIRGRGPKQALGNIQYF. The DNA for the CDR3 is TGTGCCAGCAGCCAAGGTATCCGTGGGAGGGGCCCCAAACAGGCCCTGGGAAACATTCAGTACTTC.

The rearrangement links TRBV29-1 to TRBJ1-1, with D perhaps TRBD1 (6 bases). The V gene lost 4 bases and the J gene lost 10 bases, with 19 bases spanning the gap. The CDR3 has 13 residues. The germline V gene has CDR1 SQVTM and CDR2 ANQGSEA. CDR3: CSVGGGHLEVAFF. CDR3 DNA: TGCAGCGTTGGGGGGGGCCACTTAGAGGTAGCTTTCTTT. The variable domain in full, with the rest retrieved from reference TRBV29-1 and TRBJ1-1, is SAVISQKPSRDICQRGTSLTIQCQVDSQVTMMFWYRQQPGQSLTLIATANQGSEATYESGFVIDKFPISRPNLTFSTLTVSNMSPEDSSIYLCSVGGGHLEVAFFGQGTRLTVV.

Many counts were recorded for this clonotype. A much bigger clone sits one base away, suggesting this may be a read error. This chain connects TRBV29-1 to TRBJ2-5, with D tentatively TRBD1 or TRBD2 (5 bases each). The CDR3 length is 14 residues. Germline V gene data show CDR1 as SQVTM and CDR2 as ANQGSEA. V was trimmed by 2 bases and J by 11 bases, leaving 21 bases between them. The CDR3 DNA sequence: TGCAGCGTTGAACGGGGACGACTGGGGAATGAGCAGTACTTC. This translates into CSVERGRLGNEQYF.

This clonotype showed up many times. Possible read error: a much larger clone is one base away. The chain employs TRBV5-1 and TRBJ2-5; D may be TRBD2 (6 bases). Germline lookup yields CDR1 SGHRS and CDR2 YFSETQ. There are 15 residues in the CDR3. V shed 2 bases and J shed 2 bases, with 13 bases lying between them. CDR3 sequence reads: CASSFRRAGQETQYF. The DNA for the CDR3 is TGCGCCAGCAGCTTTCGACGAGCGGGTCAAGAGACCCAGTACTTC.

This clonotype has more than one count but fewer than ten. The chain couples TRBV7-9 to TRBJ2-2, with D tentatively TRBD1 or TRBD2 (5 bases each). V was shortened by 1 base and J by 2 bases, with 11 bases between the two germline ends. Looked up from germline, CDR1 is SEHNR and CDR2 is FQNEAQ (reference sequence). The CDR3 sequence is 16 residues long. CDR3 protein: CASSLVKGRNTGELFF. CDR3 coding DNA: TGTGCCAGCAGCTTAGTAAAGGGACGTAACACCGGGGAGCTGTTTTTT.

Many counts were recorded for this clonotype. The chain is built from TRBV27 and TRBJ2-3; TRBD1 agrees at 7 bases. Per the germline V gene, CDR1 is MNHEY and CDR2 is SMNVEV (reference sequence). The trim removed 4 bases at V and 2 bases at J, leaving 3 bases unmatched. The CDR3 length is 14 residues. The chain's CDR3 is CASSSDRATDTQYF. CDR3 coding DNA: TGTGCCAGCAGTTCAGACAGGGCCACAGATACGCAGTATTTT.

The chain carries TRBV7-2 and TRBJ2-7; 8 positions match TRBD1. This CDR3 has 15 residues. V lost 4 bases to trimming and J lost 5 bases; unmatched junction nucleotides: 10. Germline CDR1 and CDR2: SGHTA and FQGNSA. The CDR3 spells CASSSRTGWKDEQYF. CDR3 DNA sequence: TGTGCCAGCAGCTCACGGACAGGGTGGAAAGACGAGCAGTACTTC.

This clonotype has more than one count but fewer than ten. The chain employs TRBV2 and TRBJ2-1; a possible D gene is TRBD2 (5 bases). Germline V gene sequence: CDR1 SNHLY, CDR2 FYNNEI. The CDR3 runs to 15 residues. The germline V and J ends were trimmed by 4 bases and 10 bases, with 20 bases remaining between them. CDR3 loop: CASSADRRTSGEQFF. The CDR3 DNA is TGTGCCAGCAGTGCAGACCGGAGGACCTCAGGCGAGCAGTTCTTC.

The chain is built from TRBV4-1 and TRBJ1-2; perhaps TRBD1 as D (5 bases). V was shortened by 1 base and J by 7 bases, with 28 bases between the two germline ends. Looked up from germline, CDR1 is MGHRA and CDR2 is YSYEKL. CDR3 length: 19 amino acids. The CDR3: CASSQVSKAIGGAEGGYTF. DNA for the CDR3: TGCGCCAGCAGCCAAGTCTCAAAGGCGATTGGAGGGGCTGAAGGTGGCTACACCTTC.

The rearrangement uses TRBV12-3 or TRBV12-4 and TRBJ2-7, with 10 bases lining up with TRBD1. V shed 5 bases and J 6 bases; nucleotides not matched to a gene: 16. CDR3 length equals 17 residues. The CDR3 is CASSTLHGTGVMSEQYF. The CDR3 DNA follows: TGTGCCAGCAGTACACTACACGGGACAGGGGTGATGAGCGAGCAGTACTTC.

V is TRBV11-2 and J is TRBJ2-5; TRBD2 matches at 9 bases. This CDR3 is built from 15 residues. Germline trimming cut 5 bases from V and 11 bases from J; bases unmatched to any gene: 15. Germline V lookup: CDR1 SGHAT, CDR2 FQNNGV. The CDR3 reads CASSPAVAGANEQYF. CDR3 nucleotides: TGTGCCAGCAGCCCGGCGGTAGCGGGAGCGAATGAGCAGTACTTC.

This chain links TRBV6-5 with TRBJ2-6; D gene uncertain. Germline values: CDR1 MNHEY, CDR2 SVGAGI. V lost 2 bases, J lost 2 bases, and 4 bases lay in between. This CDR3 has 14 residues. CDR3 DNA: TGTGCCAGCAGTTACAGGGCTGGGGCCAACGTCCTGACTTTC. Translation: CASSYRAGANVLTF.

The V gene is TRBV15, the J gene TRBJ2-5; D gene ambiguous. The V gene lost 0 bases and the J gene lost 4 bases, with 12 bases spanning the gap. CDR1 and CDR2 (germline): LNHNV, YYDKDF (reference sequence). The CDR3 has 15 residues. The CDR3: CATSRDDRQRETQYF. CDR3 bases: TGTGCCACCAGCAGAGACGACCGCCAGAGAGAGACCCAGTACTTC.

This clonotype was counted between two and nine times. V and J are TRBV24-1 and TRBJ2-3, with 11 bases aligning to TRBD2. Germline CDR1 and CDR2: KGHDR and SFDVKD. This CDR3 is built from 18 residues. After removal of 2 bases from V and 6 bases from J, the junction contained 12 bases not matched to a gene. The CDR3 reads CATSDSLAGGPKRDTQYF. In DNA, the CDR3 is TGTGCCACCAGTGATTCCCTAGCGGGAGGCCCTAAGCGGGATACGCAGTATTTT.

This clonotype was picked up a small number of times. The V call is TRBV24-1, the J call TRBJ2-3; tentatively, D is TRBD2 (7 bases). CDR1 KGHDR and CDR2 SFDVKD come from the germline V gene. The ends were cut back, 1 base at V and 5 bases at J, with 15 bases in the middle. The CDR3 is 16 amino acids. The CDR3 nucleotides are TGTGCCACCAGTGATTTTGTCGGGGGGCACCAAGATACGCAGTATTTT. As protein: CATSDFVGGHQDTQYF.

On this clonotype itself: A much more abundant neighbour one base away suggests this may be a read error. The chain carries TRBV5-6 and TRBJ2-1; no definite D call. CDR3 size: 13 residues. Trimming shortened V by 6 bases and J by 6 bases, and 13 bases separated the two germline ends. Germline CDR1 SGHDT, CDR2 YYEEEE. CDR3 coding DNA: TGTGCCAGCACCGAGGAACGGTTCAATGAGCAGTTCTTC. It specifies CASTEERFNEQFF.